This TCR beta chain was captured by sequencing in a study of T cells in Graves' hyperthyroidism and ophthalmopathy. Study-wide points: Blood also held most thyroid clonotypes expanded beyond 0.001.

The CDR3 has 16 residues. Germline CDR1 reads KGHDR; CDR2 reads SFDVKD. J was trimmed by 4 bases and V by 5 bases; bases with no gene match: 9. The TCR beta CDR3 regions underwent amplification using RNA transcripts as the source. The HTBI set primed first-round TCR CDR3 RT-PCR. MiXCR, applied by TCRdb to the multiplex PCR reads, yields one record per CDR3 protein. The sample holds about 570,000 distinct CDR3 sequences; around 46% are singletons and the top ten take about 20%. Turning to this clonotype: Its specificity is unknown.

The J gene is TRBJ2-5, the V gene TRBV24-1; 10 bases are shared with TRBD2. The sequence came from an adult woman with Graves' disease, either hyperthyroidism or ophthalmopathy (not recorded which). The sample was peripheral blood or thyroid tissue (not recorded which). Here the CDR3 DNA reads TGTGCCACCAGTGCTCTAGCGGGAGATGGCGTAGAGACCCAGTACTTC. This sequence encodes CATSALAGDGVETQYF.